The present T cell receptor beta chain was sequenced within a study of T cell responses to AZD1222 COVID-19 vaccine. Overall study findings and caveats: Donors were mostly white British, more females; clonal diversity possibly underestimated.

Assay used: immunoSEQ multiplex PCR; TCRdb lists only in-frame clones, some missing. The sample shows more than 80,000 clones, about 90% of them seen only once. In the case of this clone: The antigen is undetermined.

This CDR3 comprises 16 residues. Germline V gene data show CDR1 as MNHEY and CDR2 as SMNVEV (reference sequence). Deletions cut 3 bases from V and 0 bases from J, with 9 bases between. The sequenced sample was peripheral blood, obtained 28 days after the second AZD1222 dose. This chain links TRBV27 with TRBJ1-6; D gene unclear. The clonotype was recovered from an adult who received the AZD1222 COVID-19 vaccine. The CDR3 coding sequence is TGTGCCAGCAGTTTTCGACCTAGCTCCTATAATTCACCCCTCCACTTT. It codes for CASSFRPSSYNSPLHF.